Given below is one TCR beta chain in context. Authors' data handling: Amplification of reference gene primers provided the estimated nucleated cell counts. The data were produced by immunoSEQ multiplex PCR, yet TCRdb's version contains in-frame clones alone and is incomplete. D and trimming were read from the DNA, whereas the V and J calls and clone size are those reported in that table. The profile covers almost 400,000 clones, with roughly 89% appearing a single time and 1.7% taken by the ten largest. These data come from a study of blood T cell repertoires in COVID-19. Study details: The United States, Italy and Spain supplied acute and convalescent COVID-19 samples. PBMCs, B-cell-depleted T cells, or T cells provided the cDNA or gDNA that made up the material.

The V gene lost 2 bases and the J gene lost 0 bases, with 12 bases spanning the gap. CDR1 and CDR2 (germline): MDHEN, SYDVKM. This CDR3 has 16 residues. The source material was PBMCs or T cells enriched from blood (not recorded which). The sequence was collected from a woman in her twenties or thirties who had recovered from COVID-19. This rearrangement joins TRBV28 to TRBJ2-3, with D perhaps matching TRBD1 (7 bases). The CDR3 DNA reads as TGTGCCAGCAGTTTACAGGGGGGTGCTAGCACAGATACGCAGTATTTT. It codes for CASSLQGGASTDTQYF.